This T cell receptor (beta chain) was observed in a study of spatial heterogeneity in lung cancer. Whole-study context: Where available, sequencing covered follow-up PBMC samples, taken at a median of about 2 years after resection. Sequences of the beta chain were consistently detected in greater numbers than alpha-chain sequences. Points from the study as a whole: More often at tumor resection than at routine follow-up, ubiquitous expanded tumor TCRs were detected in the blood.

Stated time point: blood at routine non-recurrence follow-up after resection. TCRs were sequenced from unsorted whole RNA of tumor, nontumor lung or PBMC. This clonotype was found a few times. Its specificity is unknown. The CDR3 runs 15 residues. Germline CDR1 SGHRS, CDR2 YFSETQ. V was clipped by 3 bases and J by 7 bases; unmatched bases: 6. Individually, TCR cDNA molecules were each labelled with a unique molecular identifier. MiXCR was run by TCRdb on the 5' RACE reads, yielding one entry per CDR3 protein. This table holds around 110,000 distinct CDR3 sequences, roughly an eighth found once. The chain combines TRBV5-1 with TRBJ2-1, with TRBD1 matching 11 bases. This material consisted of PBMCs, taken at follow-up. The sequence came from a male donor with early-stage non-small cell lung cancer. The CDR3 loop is CASSWTGGANNEQFF. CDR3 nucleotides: TGCGCCAGCAGCTGGACAGGGGGCGCAAATAATGAGCAGTTCTTC.